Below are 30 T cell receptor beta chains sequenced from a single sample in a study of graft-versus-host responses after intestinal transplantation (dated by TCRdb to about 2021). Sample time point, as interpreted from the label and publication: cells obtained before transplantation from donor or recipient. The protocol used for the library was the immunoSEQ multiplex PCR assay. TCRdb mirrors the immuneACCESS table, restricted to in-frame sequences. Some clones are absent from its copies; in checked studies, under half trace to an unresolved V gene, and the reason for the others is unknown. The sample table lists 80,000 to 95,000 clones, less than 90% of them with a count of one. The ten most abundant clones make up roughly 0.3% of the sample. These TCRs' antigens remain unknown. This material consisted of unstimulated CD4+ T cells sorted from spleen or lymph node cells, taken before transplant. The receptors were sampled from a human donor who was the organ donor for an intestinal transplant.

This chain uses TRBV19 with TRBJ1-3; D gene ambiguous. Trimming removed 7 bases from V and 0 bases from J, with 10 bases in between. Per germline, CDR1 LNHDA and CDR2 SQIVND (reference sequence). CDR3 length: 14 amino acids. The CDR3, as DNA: TGTGCCAGTACCATAATCGGCTCTGGAAACACCATATATTTT. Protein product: CASTIIGSGNTIYF. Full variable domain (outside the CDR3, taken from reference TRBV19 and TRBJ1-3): DGGITQSPKYLFRKEGQNVTLSCEQNLNHDAMYWYRQDPGQGLRLIYYSQIVNDFQKGDIAEGYSVSREKKESFPLTVTSAQKNPTAFYLCASTIIGSGNTIYFGEGSWLTVV.

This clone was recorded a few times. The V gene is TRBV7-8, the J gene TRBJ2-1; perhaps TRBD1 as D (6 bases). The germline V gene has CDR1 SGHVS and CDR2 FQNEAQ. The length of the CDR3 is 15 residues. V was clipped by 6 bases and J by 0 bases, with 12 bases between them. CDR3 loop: CASRPTGISYNEQFF. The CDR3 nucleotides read TGTGCCAGCAGACCTACAGGGATCTCCTACAATGAGCAGTTCTTC.

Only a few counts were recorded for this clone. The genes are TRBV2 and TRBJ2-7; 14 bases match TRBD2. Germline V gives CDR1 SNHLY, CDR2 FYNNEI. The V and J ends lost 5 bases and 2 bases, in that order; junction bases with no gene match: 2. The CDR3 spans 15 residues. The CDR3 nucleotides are TGTGCCAGCAGTCTGGGACTAGCGGGAGCCTACGAGCAGTACTTC. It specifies CASSLGLAGAYEQYF.

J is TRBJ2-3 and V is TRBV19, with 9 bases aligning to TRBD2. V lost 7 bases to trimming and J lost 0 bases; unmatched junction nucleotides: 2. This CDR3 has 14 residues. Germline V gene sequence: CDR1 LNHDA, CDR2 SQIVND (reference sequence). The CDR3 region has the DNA TGTGCCAGTACTCTAGCGGGGAGCACAGATACGCAGTATTTT. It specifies CASTLAGSTDTQYF.

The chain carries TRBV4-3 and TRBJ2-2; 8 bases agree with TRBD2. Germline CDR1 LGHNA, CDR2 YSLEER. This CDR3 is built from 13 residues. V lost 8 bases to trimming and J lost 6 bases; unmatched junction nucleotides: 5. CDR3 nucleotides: TGCGCCAGCGGAGCGGGAGTCGCCGGGGAGCTGTTTTTT. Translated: CASGAGVAGELFF.

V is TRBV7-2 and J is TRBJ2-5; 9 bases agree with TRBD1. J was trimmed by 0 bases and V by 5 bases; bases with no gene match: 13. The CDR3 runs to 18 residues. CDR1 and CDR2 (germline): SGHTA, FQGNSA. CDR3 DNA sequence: TGTGCCAGCAGCCCCACCCCCGGGACAGGGCTCTACCAAGAGACCCAGTACTTC. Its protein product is CASSPTPGTGLYQETQYF.

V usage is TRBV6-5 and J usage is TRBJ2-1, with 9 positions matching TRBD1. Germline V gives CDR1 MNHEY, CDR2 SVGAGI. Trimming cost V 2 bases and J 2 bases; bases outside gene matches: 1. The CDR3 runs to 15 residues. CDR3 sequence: CASSYDRGAYNEQFF. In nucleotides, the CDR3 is TGTGCCAGCAGTTACGACAGGGGGGCCTACAATGAGCAGTTCTTC.

In DNA form, the CDR3 reads TGCGCCAGCAGCCCCCCCGAGGGGACTCTTACGCGGAGGAACACTGAAGCTTTCTTT. This codes for CASSPPEGTLTRRNTEAFF. The chain is built from TRBV4-1 and TRBJ1-1; perhaps TRBD1 as D (5 bases). CDR3 length: 19 amino acids. V shed 4 bases and J shed 1 base, with 25 bases lying between them. Germline V gene sequence: CDR1 MGHRA, CDR2 YSYEKL.

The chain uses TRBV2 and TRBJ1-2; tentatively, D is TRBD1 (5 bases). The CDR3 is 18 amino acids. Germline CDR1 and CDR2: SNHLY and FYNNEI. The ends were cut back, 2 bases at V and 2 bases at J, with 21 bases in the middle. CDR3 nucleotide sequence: TGTGCCAGCAGTGAAAATATTGGGGCCTCTAGGGGAAACTATGGCTACACCTTC. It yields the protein CASSENIGASRGNYGYTF.

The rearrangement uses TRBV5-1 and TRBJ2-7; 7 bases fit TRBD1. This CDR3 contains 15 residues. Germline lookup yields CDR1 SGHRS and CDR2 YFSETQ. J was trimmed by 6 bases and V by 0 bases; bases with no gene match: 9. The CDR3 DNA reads TGCGCCAGCAGCTTGGGGTGGACAGGCCCGGGCGAGCAGTACTTC. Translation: CASSLGWTGPGEQYF.

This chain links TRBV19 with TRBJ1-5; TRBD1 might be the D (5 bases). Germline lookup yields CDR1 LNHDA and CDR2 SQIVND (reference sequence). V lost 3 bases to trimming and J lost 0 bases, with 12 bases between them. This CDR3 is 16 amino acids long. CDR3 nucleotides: TGTGCCAGTAGTATCAGTCACAGGAATAGCAATCAGCCCCAGCATTTT. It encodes CASSISHRNSNQPQHF.

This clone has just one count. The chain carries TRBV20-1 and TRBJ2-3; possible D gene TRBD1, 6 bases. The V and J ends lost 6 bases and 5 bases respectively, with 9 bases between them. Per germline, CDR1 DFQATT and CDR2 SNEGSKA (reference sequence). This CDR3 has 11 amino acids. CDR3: CSAMTGDTQYF. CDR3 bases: TGCAGTGCCATGACAGGAGATACGCAGTATTTT.

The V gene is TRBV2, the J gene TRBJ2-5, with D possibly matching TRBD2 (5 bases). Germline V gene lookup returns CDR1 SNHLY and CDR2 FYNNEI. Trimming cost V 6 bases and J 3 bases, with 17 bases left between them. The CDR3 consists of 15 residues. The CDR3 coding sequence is TGTGCCAGCAGCCGTAACGGACTGGAAGAAGAGACCCAGTACTTC. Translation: CASSRNGLEEETQYF.

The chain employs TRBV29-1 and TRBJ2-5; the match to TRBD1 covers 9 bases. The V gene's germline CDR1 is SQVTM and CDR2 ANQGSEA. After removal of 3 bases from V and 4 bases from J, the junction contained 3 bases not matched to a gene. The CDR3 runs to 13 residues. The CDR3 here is CSVDKTGGETQYF. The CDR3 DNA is TGCAGCGTTGATAAGACAGGGGGAGAGACCCAGTACTTC.

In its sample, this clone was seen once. CDR3 amino acids: CASSPSRHGGEQDTQYF. Written as DNA, the CDR3 is TGTGCCAGCAGCCCATCAAGGCATGGGGGGGAGCAAGATACGCAGTATTTT. The gene calls are TRBV7-8 and TRBJ2-3; 7 nucleotides line up with TRBD2. This CDR3 has 17 amino acids. Trimming removed 5 bases from V and 5 bases from J; junction bases left unmatched: 16. Germline-derived CDR1 and CDR2 are SGHVS and FQNEAQ.

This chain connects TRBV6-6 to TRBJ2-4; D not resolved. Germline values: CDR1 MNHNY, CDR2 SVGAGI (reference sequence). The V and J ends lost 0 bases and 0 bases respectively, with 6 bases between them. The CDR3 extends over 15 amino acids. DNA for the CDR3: TGTGCCAGCAGTTACTCCCTTCTAGCCAAAAACATTCAGTACTTC. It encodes CASSYSLLAKNIQYF.

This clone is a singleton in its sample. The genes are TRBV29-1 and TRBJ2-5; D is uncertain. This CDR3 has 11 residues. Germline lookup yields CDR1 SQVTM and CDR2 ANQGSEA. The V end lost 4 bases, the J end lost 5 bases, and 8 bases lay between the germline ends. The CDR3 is CSVGDRETQYF. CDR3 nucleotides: TGCAGCGTTGGAGACCGGGAGACCCAGTACTTC.

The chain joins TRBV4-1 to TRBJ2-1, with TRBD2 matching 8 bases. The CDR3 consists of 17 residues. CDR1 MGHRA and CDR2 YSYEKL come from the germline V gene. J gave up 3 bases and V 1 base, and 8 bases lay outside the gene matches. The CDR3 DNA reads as TGCGCCAGCAGCCAAGGTAAACAGCGGGGGCGCTACAATGAGCAGTTCTTC. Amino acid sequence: CASSQGKQRGRYNEQFF.

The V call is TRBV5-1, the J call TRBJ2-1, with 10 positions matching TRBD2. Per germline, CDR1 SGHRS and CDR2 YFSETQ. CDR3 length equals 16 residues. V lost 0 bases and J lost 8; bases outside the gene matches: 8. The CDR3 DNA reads TGCGCCAGCAGCTTGGAGGGGGGGACTAGCGTGTATGAGCAGTTCTTC. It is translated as CASSLEGGTSVYEQFF.

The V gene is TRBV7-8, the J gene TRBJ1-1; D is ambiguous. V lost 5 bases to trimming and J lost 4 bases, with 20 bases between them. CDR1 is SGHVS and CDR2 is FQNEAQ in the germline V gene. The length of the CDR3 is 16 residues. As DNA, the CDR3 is TGTGCCAGCAGCCCCGCGAGGGTCGGGCTTAGCACTGAAGCTTTCTTT. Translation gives CASSPARVGLSTEAFF.

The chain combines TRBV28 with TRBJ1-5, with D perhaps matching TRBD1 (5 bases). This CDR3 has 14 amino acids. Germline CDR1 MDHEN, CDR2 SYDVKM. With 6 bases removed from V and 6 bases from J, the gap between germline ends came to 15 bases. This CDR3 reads CASSYTGARQPQHF. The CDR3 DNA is TGTGCCAGCAGCTATACAGGAGCCCGTCAGCCCCAGCATTTT.

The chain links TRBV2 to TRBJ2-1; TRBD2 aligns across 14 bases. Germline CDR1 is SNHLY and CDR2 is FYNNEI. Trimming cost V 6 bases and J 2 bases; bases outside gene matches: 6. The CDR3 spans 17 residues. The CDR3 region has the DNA TGTGCCAGCAGAGGGACTAGCGGGAGAAACACCTACAATGAGCAGTTCTTC. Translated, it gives CASRGTSGRNTYNEQFF. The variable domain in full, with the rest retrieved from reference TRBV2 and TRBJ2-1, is EPEVTQTPSHQVTQMGQEVILRCVPISNHLYFYWYRQILGQKVEFLVSFYNNEISEKSEIFDDQFSVERPDGSNFTLKIRSTKLEDSAMYFCASRGTSGRNTYNEQFFGPGTRLTVL.

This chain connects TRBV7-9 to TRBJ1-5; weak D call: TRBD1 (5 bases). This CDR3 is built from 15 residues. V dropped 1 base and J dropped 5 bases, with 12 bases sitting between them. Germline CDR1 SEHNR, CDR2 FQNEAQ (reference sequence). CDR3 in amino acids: CASSLGGKEYQPQHF. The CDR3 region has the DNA TGTGCCAGCAGCTTAGGGGGCAAGGAATATCAGCCCCAGCATTTT.

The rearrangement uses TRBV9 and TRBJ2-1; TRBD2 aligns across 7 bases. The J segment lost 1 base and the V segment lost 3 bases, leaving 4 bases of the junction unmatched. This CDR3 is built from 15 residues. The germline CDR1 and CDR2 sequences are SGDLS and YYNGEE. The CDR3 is CASSELAESYNEQFF. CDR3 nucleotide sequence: TGTGCCAGCAGCGAGCTAGCGGAGTCCTACAATGAGCAGTTCTTC.

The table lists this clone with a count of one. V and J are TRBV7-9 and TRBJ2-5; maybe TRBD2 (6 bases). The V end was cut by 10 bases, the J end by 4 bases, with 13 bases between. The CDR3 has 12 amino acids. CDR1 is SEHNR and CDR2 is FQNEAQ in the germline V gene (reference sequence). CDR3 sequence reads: CAIEDGRETQYF. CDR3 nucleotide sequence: TGTGCCATCGAGGACGGGAGAGAGACCCAGTACTTC.

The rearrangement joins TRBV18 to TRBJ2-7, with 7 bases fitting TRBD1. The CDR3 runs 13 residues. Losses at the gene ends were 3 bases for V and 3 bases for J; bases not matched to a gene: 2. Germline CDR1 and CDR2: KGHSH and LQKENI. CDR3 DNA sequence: TGTGCCAGCTCACCTGACAGGGACTACGAGCAGTACTTC. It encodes CASSPDRDYEQYF.

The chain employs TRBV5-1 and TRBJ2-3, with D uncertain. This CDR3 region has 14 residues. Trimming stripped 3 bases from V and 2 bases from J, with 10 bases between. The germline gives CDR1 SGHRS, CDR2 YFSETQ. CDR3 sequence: CASSWQSTTDTQYF. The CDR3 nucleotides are TGCGCCAGCAGCTGGCAGTCAACCACAGATACGCAGTATTTT.

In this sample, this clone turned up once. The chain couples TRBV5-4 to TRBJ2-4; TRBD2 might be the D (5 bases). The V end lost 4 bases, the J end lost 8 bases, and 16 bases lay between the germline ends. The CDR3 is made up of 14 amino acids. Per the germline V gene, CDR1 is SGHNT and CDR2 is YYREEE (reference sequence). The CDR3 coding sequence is TGTGCCAGCAGCCCGGGCCTCACCGGGGACATTCAGTACTTC. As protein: CASSPGLTGDIQYF.

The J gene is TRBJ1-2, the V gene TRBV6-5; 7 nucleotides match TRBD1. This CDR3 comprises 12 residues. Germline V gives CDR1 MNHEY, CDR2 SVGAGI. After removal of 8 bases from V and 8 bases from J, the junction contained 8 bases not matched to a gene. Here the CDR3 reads CASHKTGRGYTF. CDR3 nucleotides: TGTGCCAGCCACAAGACAGGGCGCGGCTACACCTTC.

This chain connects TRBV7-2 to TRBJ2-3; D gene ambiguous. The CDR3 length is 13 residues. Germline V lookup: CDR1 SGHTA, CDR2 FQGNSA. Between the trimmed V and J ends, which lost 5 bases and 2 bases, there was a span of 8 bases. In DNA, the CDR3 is TGTGCCAGCAGCCTTTCGGTCACAGATACGCAGTATTTT. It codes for CASSLSVTDTQYF.